Below, 8 T cell receptor beta chains from the same sample are listed, as sequenced in a study of blood T cell repertoires in COVID-19 (TCRdb year 2020). Library construction relied on the immunoSEQ multiplex PCR assay. TCRdb holds this immuneACCESS table with in-frame rearrangements only. Some clones are missing; in checked studies, unresolved V genes explain under half, and the rest has no known cause. This sample is represented by more than 90,000 clones; around 80% of them were singletons. Together, the top ten hold 2% to 3% of the sample. The sequenced material came from peripheral blood. The receptors were gathered from a man aged 50 to 60 with acute or convalescent COVID-19.

The chain uses TRBV7-3 and TRBJ2-1; 11 nucleotides agree with TRBD2. The CDR3 runs 15 residues. Germline loops: CDR1 SGHTA, CDR2 FQGTGA. Losses at the gene ends were 6 bases for V and 5 bases for J; bases not matched to a gene: 6. CDR3 DNA sequence: TGTGCCAGCAGTCTTCGACTAGCGGGGAACAATGAGCAGTTCTTC. Its translation is CASSLRLAGNNEQFF.

The J gene is TRBJ1-5, the V gene TRBV30; no clear D. CDR1 and CDR2 (germline): GTSNPN, SVGIG (reference sequence). The CDR3 runs 13 residues. V lost 2 bases and J lost 0, with 5 bases in between. CDR3 in DNA: TGTGCCTGGAGTTATTATAGCAATCAGCCCCAGCATTTT. Translated: CAWSYYSNQPQHF.

This clone was observed once. V is TRBV9 and J is TRBJ2-7, with D tentatively TRBD1 (6 bases). Between the trimmed V and J ends, which lost 0 bases and 2 bases, there was a span of 6 bases. CDR3 length equals 13 residues. Germline V gene sequence: CDR1 SGDLS, CDR2 YYNGEE. For the CDR3, the DNA is TGTGCCAGCAGCGTAGGGGACACCTACGAGCAGTACTTC. This translates into CASSVGDTYEQYF.

The chain joins TRBV3-1 (or the pseudogene TRBV3-2) to TRBJ2-7, with D maybe TRBD1 (6 bases). Trimming cost V 3 bases and J 3 bases, with 18 bases left between them. This CDR3 is 16 amino acids long. CDR1 is LGHDT, CDR2 YNNKEL, per germline (reference sequence). CDR3 protein: CASSQPTGPLFYEQYF. The CDR3 DNA is TGTGCCAGCAGCCAGCCGACAGGACCGTTATTCTACGAGCAGTACTTC.

The J gene is TRBJ2-7, the V gene TRBV28; 10 positions agree with TRBD2. V trimming: 6 bases; J trimming: 3 bases; junction bases outside the gene matches: 5. CDR3 length equals 14 residues. CDR1 is MDHEN and CDR2 is SYDVKM in the germline V gene. The CDR3 protein is CASRDVAGGYEQYF. The DNA for the CDR3 is TGTGCCAGCAGGGACGTAGCGGGAGGCTACGAGCAGTACTTC.

The chain has TRBV4-2 and TRBJ2-1; D possibly corresponds to TRBD1 (6 bases). The CDR3 spans 14 residues. Germline CDR1 LGHNA, CDR2 YNFKEQ. Trimming shortened V by 4 bases and J by 3 bases, and 10 bases separated the two germline ends. CDR3 sequence reads: CASSRSDSYNEQFF. The CDR3 nucleotides read TGTGCCAGCAGCCGTTCGGACAGCTACAATGAGCAGTTCTTC.

This rearrangement joins TRBV15 to TRBJ2-1; 7 nucleotides agree with TRBD2. Per germline, CDR1 LNHNV and CDR2 YYDKDF (reference sequence). The CDR3 has 16 amino acids. Trimming cost V 1 base and J 3 bases; bases outside gene matches: 6. The CDR3 DNA follows: TGTGCCACCAGCAGAGTCTCCAGCGGGGACTACAATGAGCAGTTCTTC. Encoded protein: CATSRVSSGDYNEQFF.

The gene calls are TRBV9 and TRBJ2-1; tentative D call: TRBD2 (7 bases). The CDR3 is made up of 16 amino acids. Germline CDR1 is SGDLS and CDR2 is YYNGEE. V was shortened by 0 bases and J by 2 bases, with 12 bases between the two germline ends. The CDR3 DNA reads as TGTGCCAGCAGCGTAGGTGGGAGGGGGACCTACAATGAGCAGTTCTTC. Residues: CASSVGGRGTYNEQFF.